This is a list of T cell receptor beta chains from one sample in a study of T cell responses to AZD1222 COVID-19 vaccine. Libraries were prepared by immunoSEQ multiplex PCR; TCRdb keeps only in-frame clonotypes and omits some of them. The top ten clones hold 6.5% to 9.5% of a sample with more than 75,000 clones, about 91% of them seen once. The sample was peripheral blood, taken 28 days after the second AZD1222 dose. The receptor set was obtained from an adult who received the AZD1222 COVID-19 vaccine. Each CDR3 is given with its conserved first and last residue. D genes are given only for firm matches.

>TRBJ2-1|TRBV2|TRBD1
CASKGQVNFILFF
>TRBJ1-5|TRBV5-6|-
CASSLVGVNQPQHF
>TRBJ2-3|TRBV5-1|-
CASSQSRGGTDTQYF
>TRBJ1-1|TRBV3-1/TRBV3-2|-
CASSQGSGSMNTEAFF
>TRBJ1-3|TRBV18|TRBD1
CASSPGRQGIDTIYF
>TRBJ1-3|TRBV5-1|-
CASSLTGGSGNTIYF
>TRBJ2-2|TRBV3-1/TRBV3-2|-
CASSQSPGAGELFF
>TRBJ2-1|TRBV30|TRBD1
CAWSAWTGGNEQFF
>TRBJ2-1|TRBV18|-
CASSPPGLPGNEQFF
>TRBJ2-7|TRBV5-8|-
CASSFGEQYF
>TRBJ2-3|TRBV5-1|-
CASSLAETGWDTDTQYF
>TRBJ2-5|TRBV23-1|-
CASSPGCETQYF
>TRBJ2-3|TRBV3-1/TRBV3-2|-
CASSQAPGPTQYF
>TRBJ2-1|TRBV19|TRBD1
CASSIRSAGGQYNEQFF
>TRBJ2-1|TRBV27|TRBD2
CASSLRTSGIKEQFF
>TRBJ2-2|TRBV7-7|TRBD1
CASSLGQANTGELFF
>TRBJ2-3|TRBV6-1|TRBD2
CASSWVAGVTDTQYF
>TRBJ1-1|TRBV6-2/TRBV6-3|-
CASSPDRGSEAFF
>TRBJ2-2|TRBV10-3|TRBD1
CAISGPDLRRGQGNTGELFF
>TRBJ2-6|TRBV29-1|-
CSVTGPSGANVLTF
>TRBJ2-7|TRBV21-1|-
CASSTPTSGYYEQYF